This T cell receptor (beta chain) was sequenced for a study of regulatory T cells in long-lasting Graves disease. Trimming cost V 4 bases and J 2 bases, with 9 bases left between them. Per germline, CDR1 MDHEN and CDR2 SYDVKM. The CDR3 is 13 amino acids. Time point in this sample: newly diagnosed GD, antithyroid drugs for less than 3 months. From PBMCs, RNA was extracted and then used to make the TCR library. Libraries of TCR beta came from iRepertoire HTBI primers plus Arm-PCR of CDR3 regions. TCRdb redid the calling of the multiplex PCR reads with MiXCR, one entry per CDR3 protein. Counted here are roughly 320,000 distinct CDR3 sequences, over 15% occurring once; the ten biggest clones make up about 27%. The sample holds many counts of this clonotype. The data also belong to a second study, concerning T cells in Graves' hyperthyroidism and ophthalmopathy. That report notes: The TCR CDR3 was amplified in a first-round RT-PCR using the HTBI primer set.

The chain couples TRBV28 to TRBJ2-7; perhaps TRBD2 as D (6 bases). This TCR was sampled from a man aged 35 to 55 with Graves disease. The sample in question was peripheral blood mononuclear cells (PBMCs), obtained at new diagnosis, from a patient treated with antithyroid drugs. CDR3 nucleotide sequence: TGTGCCAGCAGTTGGAGGGTCACCTACGAGCAGTACTTC. It translates to CASSWRVTYEQYF.